The present T cell receptor beta chain was sequenced within a study of cytomegalovirus exposure and HLA in healthy donors. PCR employed 60 Vbeta and 13 Jbeta primers. Repertoires were generated with immunoSEQ multiplex PCR, while TCRdb's copy carries only in-frame clones and drops some. The data hold about 98,000 clones, with about 80% observed a single time. CDR1 SGHAT and CDR2 FQNNGV come from the germline V gene. CDR3 size: 15 residues. V lost 0 bases to trimming and J lost 5 bases, with 13 bases between them. The specimen was PBMCs. This sequence was found in a man between 18 and 35 years old in good health and CMV-seropositive. The rearrangement links TRBV11-2 to TRBJ1-2, with D possibly TRBD1 on 5 matching bases. CDR3 sequence: CASSLDGRVRYGYTF. The CDR3 DNA is TGTGCCAGCAGCTTAGATGGCAGGGTTCGGTATGGCTACACCTTC.